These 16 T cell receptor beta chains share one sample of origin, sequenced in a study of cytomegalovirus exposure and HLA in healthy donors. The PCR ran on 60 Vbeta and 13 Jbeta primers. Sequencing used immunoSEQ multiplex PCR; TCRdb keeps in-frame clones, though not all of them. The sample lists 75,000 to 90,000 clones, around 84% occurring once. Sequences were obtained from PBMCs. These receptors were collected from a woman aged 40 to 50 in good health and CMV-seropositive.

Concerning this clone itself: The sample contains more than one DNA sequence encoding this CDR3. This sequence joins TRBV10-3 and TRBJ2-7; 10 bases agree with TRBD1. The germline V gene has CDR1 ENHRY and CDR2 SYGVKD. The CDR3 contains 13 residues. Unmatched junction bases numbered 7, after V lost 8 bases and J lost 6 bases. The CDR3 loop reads CAIAGTGEAEQYF. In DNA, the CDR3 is TGTGCCATCGCCGGGACAGGGGAAGCCGAGCAGTACTTC.

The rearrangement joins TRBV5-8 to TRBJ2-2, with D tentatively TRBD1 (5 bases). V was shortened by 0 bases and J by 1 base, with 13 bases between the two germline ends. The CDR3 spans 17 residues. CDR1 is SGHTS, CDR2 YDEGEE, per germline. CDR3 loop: CASSLARAVLNTGELFF. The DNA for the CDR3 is TGTGCCAGCAGCTTGGCCAGGGCAGTTTTGAACACCGGGGAGCTGTTTTTT.

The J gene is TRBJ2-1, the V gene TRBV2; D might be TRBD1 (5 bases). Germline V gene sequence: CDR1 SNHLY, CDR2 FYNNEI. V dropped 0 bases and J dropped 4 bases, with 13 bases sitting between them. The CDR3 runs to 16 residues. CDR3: CASSEASRGLYNEQFF. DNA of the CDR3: TGTGCCAGCAGTGAAGCCTCTAGGGGCCTATACAATGAGCAGTTCTTC.

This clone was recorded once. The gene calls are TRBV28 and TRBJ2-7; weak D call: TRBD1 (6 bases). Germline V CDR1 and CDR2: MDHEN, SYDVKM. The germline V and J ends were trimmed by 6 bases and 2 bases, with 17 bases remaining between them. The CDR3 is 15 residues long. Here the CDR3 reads CASSPRTEIAYEQYF. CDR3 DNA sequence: TGTGCCAGCAGCCCCCGGACAGAAATAGCCTACGAGCAGTACTTC.

The CDR3 DNA reads as TGTGCCAGCAGTTTGACTAGGATCCGTAGCAATCAGCCCCAGCATTTT. As protein: CASSLTRIRSNQPQHF. This chain joins TRBV28 and TRBJ1-5; D unclear. The CDR3 spans 16 residues. Germline-derived CDR1 and CDR2 are MDHEN and SYDVKM. V shed 3 bases and J shed 0 bases, with 12 bases lying between them.

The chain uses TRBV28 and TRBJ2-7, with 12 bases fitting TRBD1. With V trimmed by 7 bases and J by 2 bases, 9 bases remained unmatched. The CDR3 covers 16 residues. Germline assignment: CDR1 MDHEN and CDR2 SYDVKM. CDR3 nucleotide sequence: TGTGCCAGCAAGGGGACAGGGGGCGCGTGGACCTACGAGCAGTACTTC. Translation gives CASKGTGGAWTYEQYF.

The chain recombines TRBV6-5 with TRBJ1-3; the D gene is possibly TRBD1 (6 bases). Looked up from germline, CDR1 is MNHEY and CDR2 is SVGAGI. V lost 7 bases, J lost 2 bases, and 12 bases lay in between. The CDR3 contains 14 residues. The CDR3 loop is CASTKKGAGNTIYF. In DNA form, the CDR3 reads TGTGCCAGCACCAAGAAGGGGGCTGGAAACACCATATATTTT.

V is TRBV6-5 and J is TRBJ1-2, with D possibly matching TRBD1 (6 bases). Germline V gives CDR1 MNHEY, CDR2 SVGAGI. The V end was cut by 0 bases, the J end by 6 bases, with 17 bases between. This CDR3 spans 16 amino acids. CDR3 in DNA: TGTGCCAGCAGTTACTCGATGACAGGAGTCCTTCATGGCTACACCTTC. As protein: CASSYSMTGVLHGYTF.

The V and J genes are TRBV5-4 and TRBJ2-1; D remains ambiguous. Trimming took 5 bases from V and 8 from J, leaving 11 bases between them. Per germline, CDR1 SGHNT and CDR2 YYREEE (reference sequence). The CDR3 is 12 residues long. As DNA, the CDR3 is TGTGCCAGCAGGTCCCTAATGGATGAGCAGTTCTTC. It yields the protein CASRSLMDEQFF.

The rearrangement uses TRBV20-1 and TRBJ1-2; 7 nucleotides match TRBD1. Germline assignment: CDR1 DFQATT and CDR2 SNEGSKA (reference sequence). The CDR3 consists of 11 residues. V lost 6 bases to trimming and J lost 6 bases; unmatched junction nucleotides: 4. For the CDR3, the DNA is TGCAGTGCAGGGACAGCTAATGGCTACACCTTC. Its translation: CSAGTANGYTF.

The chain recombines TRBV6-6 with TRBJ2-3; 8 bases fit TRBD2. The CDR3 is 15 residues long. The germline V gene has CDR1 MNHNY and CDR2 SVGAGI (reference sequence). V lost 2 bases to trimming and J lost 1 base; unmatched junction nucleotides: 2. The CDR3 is CASSYPTSGTDTQYF. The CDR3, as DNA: TGTGCCAGCAGTTACCCGACTAGCGGCACAGATACGCAGTATTTT.

The CDR3 region has the DNA TGTGCCAGCTCACTTCTTAGACGGGGCAATCAGCCCCAGCATTTT. Translation: CASSLLRRGNQPQHF. J is TRBJ1-5 and V is TRBV18; D not certain. V was cut by 4 bases and J by 2 bases, with 12 bases left in between. The CDR3 length is 15 residues. CDR1 is KGHSH and CDR2 is LQKENI in the germline V gene.

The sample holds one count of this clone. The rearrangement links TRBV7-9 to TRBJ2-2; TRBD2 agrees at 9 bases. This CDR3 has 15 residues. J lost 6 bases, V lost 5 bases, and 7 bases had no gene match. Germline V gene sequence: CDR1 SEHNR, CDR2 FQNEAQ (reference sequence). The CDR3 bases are TGTGCCAGCAGCCCCCCAGGACTAGCGTCCGGGGAGCTGTTTTTT. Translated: CASSPPGLASGELFF.

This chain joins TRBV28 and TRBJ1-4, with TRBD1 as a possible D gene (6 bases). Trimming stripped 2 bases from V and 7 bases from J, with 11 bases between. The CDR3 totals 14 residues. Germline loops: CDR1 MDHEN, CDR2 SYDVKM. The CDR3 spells CASSLGGAGEKLFF. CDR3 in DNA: TGTGCCAGCAGTTTAGGGGGCGCTGGTGAAAAACTGTTTTTT.

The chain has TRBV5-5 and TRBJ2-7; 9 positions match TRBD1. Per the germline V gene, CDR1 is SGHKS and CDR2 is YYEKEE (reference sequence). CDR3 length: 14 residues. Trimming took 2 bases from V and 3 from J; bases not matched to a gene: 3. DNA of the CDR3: TGTGCCAGCAGCTTAGGGACAGGGCTCTACGAGCAGTACTTC. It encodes CASSLGTGLYEQYF.

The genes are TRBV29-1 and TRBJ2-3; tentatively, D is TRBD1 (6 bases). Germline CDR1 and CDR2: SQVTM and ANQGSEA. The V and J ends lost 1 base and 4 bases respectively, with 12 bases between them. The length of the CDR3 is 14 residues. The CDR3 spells CSVEAVGGADTQYF. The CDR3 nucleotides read TGCAGCGTTGAAGCGGTTGGGGGCGCAGATACGCAGTATTTT.